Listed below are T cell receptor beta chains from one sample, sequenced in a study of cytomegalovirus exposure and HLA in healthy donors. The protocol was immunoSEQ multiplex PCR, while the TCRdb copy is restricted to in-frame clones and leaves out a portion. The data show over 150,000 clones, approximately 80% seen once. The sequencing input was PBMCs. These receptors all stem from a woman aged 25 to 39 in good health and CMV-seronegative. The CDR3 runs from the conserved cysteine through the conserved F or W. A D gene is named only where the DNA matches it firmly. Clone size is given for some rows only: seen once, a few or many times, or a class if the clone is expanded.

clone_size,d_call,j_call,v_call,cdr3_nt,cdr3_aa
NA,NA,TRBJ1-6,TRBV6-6,TGTGCCAGCACTTTTGGGGCGATAGGACATAATTCACCCCTCCACTTT,CASTFGAIGHNSPLHF
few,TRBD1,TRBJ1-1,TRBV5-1,TGCGCCAGCAGCTCAACGACAGGGAGTAGGACTGAAGCTTTCTTT,CASSSTTGSRTEAFF
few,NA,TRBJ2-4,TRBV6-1,TGTGCCACCAAACCTCCTAGCGTGGGCCCGAACTTC,CATKPPSVGPNF
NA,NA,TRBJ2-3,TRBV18,TGTGCCAGCTCACCAAGCCCTAGCACAGATACGCAGTATTTT,CASSPSPSTDTQYF
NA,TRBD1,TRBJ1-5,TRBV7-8,TGTGCCAGCAGCTTAGGGACAGGGACGAATCAGCCCCAGCATTTT,CASSLGTGTNQPQHF
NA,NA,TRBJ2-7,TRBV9,TGTGCCAGCAGCTTTCGACTAGATAGCTACGAGCAGTACTTC,CASSFRLDSYEQYF
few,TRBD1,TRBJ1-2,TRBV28,TGTGCCAGCAGTATCGGACAGGGAGGCTATGGCTACACCTTC,CASSIGQGGYGYTF
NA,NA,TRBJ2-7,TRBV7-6,TGTGCCAGCAGCTCCCCGGGACTGGCTTACGAGCAGTACTTC,CASSSPGLAYEQYF
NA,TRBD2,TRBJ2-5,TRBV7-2,TGTGCCAGCAGCTTGCCCCGACTAGCGGGGCAAGAGACCCAGTACTTC,CASSLPRLAGQETQYF
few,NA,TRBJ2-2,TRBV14,TGTGCCAGCAGCCCCCATGCGAACACCGGGGAGCTGTTTTTT,CASSPHANTGELFF
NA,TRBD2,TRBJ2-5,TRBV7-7,TGTGCTAGCAGCTTGGGGCCAGCGGGGGGCCAAGAGACCCAGTACTTC,CASSLGPAGGQETQYF
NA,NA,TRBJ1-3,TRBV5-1,TGCGCCAGCAGCCGGGGAACGGGGGGGCTACACACCATATATTTT,CASSRGTGGLHTIYF
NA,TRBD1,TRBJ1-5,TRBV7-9,TGTTCCAGCAGCTTGGGGGACAGCTTCAATCAGCCCCAGCATTTT,CSSSLGDSFNQPQHF
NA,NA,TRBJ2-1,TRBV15,TGTGCCACCAGCAGAGAAAGACAGTCCCTATCCTACAATGAGCAGTTCTTC,CATSRERQSLSYNEQFF
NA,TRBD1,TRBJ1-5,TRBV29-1,TGCAGCGTTATCCCGGAAACAGGGGGGAGCCAGCCCCAGCATTTT,CSVIPETGGSQPQHF
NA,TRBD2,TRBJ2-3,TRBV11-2,TGTGCCAGCAGCTTAGTCCCGGGACTAACCACAGATACGCAGTATTTT,CASSLVPGLTTDTQYF
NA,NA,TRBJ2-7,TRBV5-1,TGCGCCAGCAGCTTGGCCGCGGCTAGCGACGGCTACGAGCAGTACTTC,CASSLAAASDGYEQYF
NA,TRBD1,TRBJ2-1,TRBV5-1,TGCGCCAGCAGCTTGGGACAGGGAAAAAGTGAGCAGTTCTTC,CASSLGQGKSEQFF